This TCR beta chain was observed in a study of T-cell memory formation after mild COVID-19. For the study at large: Each donor largely had its own TCR clusters. Overall study findings and caveats: CD4+ contracting clones lay mainly in CM and EM, CD8+ ones in EMRA.

Constant-segment primers served in 5'RACE that generated TCR alpha and TCR beta cDNA libraries bearing sample barcodes and UMIs. TCRdb reprocessed the 5' RACE reads via MiXCR and lists one record per CDR3 protein. The sample holds some 200,000 distinct CDR3 sequences, around 8.8% seen once. As regards this clonotype: Its matching antigen is unknown.

Germline lookup yields CDR1 DFQATT and CDR2 SNEGSKA (reference sequence). V lost 3 bases and J lost 3, with 8 bases in between. The CDR3 is 12 residues long. The receptor was derived from a man aged 18 to 30 who had mild COVID-19 (a few samples of this study predate the infection). Cell type and time point are not known. The sample comprised PBMCs or a T cell subset sorted from them (not recorded which). This rearrangement joins TRBV20-1 to TRBJ1-1, with D unclear. This CDR3 reads CSASLQDTEAFF. The CDR3 DNA reads TGCAGTGCTAGCCTCCAGGACACTGAAGCTTTCTTT.